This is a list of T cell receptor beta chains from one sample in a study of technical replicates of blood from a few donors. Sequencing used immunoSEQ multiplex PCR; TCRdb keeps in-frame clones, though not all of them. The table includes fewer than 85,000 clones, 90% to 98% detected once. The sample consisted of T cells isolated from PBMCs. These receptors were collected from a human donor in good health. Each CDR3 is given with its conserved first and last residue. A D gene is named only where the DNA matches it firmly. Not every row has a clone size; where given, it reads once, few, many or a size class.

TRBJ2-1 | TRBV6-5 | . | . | TGTGCCAGCACCTTACTCAATGAGCAGTTCTTC | CASTLLNEQFF
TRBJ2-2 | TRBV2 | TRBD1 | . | TGTGCCAGCAGTGAAAGGGGGCTTGGCGGGGAGCTGTTTTTT | CASSERGLGGELFF
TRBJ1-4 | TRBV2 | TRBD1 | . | TGTGCCAGCAGTGAATTAGCAGGGGGGAAGTTTTTT | CASSELAGGKFF
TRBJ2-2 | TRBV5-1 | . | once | TGCGCCAGCAAGCAGGGGAACACCGGGGAGCTGTTTTTT | CASKQGNTGELFF
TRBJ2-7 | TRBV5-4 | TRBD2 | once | TGTGCCAGCAGCCGATCGGCTAGCGGGAACTACGAGCAGTACTTC | CASSRSASGNYEQYF
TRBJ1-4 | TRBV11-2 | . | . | TGTGCCAGCAGCTTGACTAGGGGAGCTAATGAAAAACTGTTTTTT | CASSLTRGANEKLFF
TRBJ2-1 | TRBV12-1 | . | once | TGTGCCAGCAGCTTAACCGTCCGGACTAGGGGGTACAATGAGCAGTTCTTC | CASSLTVRTRGYNEQFF
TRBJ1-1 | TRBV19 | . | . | TGTGCCAGTAGTCAGGGGTACACTGAAGCTTTCTTT | CASSQGYTEAFF
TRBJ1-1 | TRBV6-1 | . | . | TGTGCCAGCAGTCTACTGATGAACACTGAAGCTTTCTTT | CASSLLMNTEAFF
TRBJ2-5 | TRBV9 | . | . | TGTGCCAGCAGCGCTCCGGGACATGGAGAGACCCAGTACTTC | CASSAPGHGETQYF
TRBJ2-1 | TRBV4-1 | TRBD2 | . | TGCGCCAGCAGGGGGACTAGGAACAATGAGCAGTTCTTC | CASRGTRNNEQFF
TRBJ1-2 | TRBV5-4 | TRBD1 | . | TGTGCCAGCAGCTTGGGGGACAGGGGTGTTAACTATGGCTACACCTTC | CASSLGDRGVNYGYTF
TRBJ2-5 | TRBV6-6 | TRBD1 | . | TGTGCCAGCAGACTGCCGGGACAGGTCCAAGAGACCCAGTACTTC | CASRLPGQVQETQYF
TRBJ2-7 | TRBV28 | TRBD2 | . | TGTGCCAGCAGTTTGTCTGGCGGGAGCCGATCCCACGAGCAGTACTTC | CASSLSGGSRSHEQYF
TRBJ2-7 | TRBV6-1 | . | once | TGTGCCACTACCCTTAGCCTTCAACGGTCCCAGCAGTACTTC | CATTLSLQRSQQYF
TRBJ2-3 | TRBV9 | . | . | TGTGCCAGCAGCGCCCGGACAGATTGGGGCACAGATACGCAGTATTTT | CASSARTDWGTDTQYF
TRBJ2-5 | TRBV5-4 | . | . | TGTGCCAGCAGCAAAAACAGGGCCCAAGAGACCCAGTACTTC | CASSKNRAQETQYF
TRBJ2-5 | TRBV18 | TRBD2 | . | TGTGCCAGCTCACCCCCGAGGACTAGCGGGAGGGAAGAGACCCAGTACTTC | CASSPPRTSGREETQYF
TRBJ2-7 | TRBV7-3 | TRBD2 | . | TGTGCCAGCAGCTTATCCGGGGGGGATCTCTACGAGCAGTACTTC | CASSLSGGDLYEQYF
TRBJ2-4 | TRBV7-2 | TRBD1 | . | TGTGCCAGCAGCTTAGCCGGGACAGGCTTAATTCAGTACTTC | CASSLAGTGLIQYF
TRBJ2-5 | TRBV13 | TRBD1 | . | TGTGCCAGCAGCTTAGTAGGACAGGATAGTGAGACCCAGTACTTC | CASSLVGQDSETQYF
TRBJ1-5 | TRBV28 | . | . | TGTGCCAGCAGTTTTACGGGTAGGAGCAATCAGCCCCAGCATTTT | CASSFTGRSNQPQHF
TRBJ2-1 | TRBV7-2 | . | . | TGTGCCAGCAGCTTACGAGTAACCTACAATGAGCAGTTCTTC | CASSLRVTYNEQFF
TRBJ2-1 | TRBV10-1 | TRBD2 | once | TGCGCCAGCAGTGAACAACTAGCGGGAATCCCCAATGAGCAGTTCTTC | CASSEQLAGIPNEQFF
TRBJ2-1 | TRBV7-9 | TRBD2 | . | TGTGCCAGCATACTAGCGGGAGGTCACAATGAGCAGTTCTTC | CASILAGGHNEQFF